A single sample gave rise to the 28 T cell receptor beta chains below, sequenced in a study of somatic mutations in cytotoxic T cells in rheumatoid arthritis. The method was immunoSEQ multiplex PCR; TCRdb's version includes in-frame clones alone and lacks a portion of them. The data hold 11,000 or so clones, with 70% to 85% observed a single time. The sample comprised CD8+ T cells sorted from blood. These receptors originate from a woman between 40 and 55 years old in good health.

This chain connects TRBV6-6 to TRBJ2-7, with TRBD2 matching 10 bases. Germline V gives CDR1 MNHNY, CDR2 SVGAGI (reference sequence). Trimming cost V 2 bases and J 6 bases; bases outside gene matches: 7. The CDR3 consists of 15 residues. Written as DNA, the CDR3 is TGTGCCAGCAGTTACCTAGCGGGAGAGATTGGCGAGCAGTACTTC. This sequence encodes CASSYLAGEIGEQYF.

The chain links TRBV27 to TRBJ2-2; D gene unclear. Germline V CDR1 and CDR2: MNHEY, SMNVEV (reference sequence). CDR3 length: 12 amino acids. Trimming took off 8 bases at V and 3 bases at J, with 7 bases between the two ends. The CDR3 region has the DNA TGTGCCAGCGGATTGGACACCGGGGAGCTGTTTTTT. It yields the protein CASGLDTGELFF.

This chain uses TRBV5-1 with TRBJ1-6; 8 bases line up with TRBD1. The CDR3 contains 17 residues. Unmatched junction bases numbered 10, after V lost 1 base and J lost 7 bases. Germline values: CDR1 SGHRS, CDR2 YFSETQ. The CDR3 DNA is TGCGCCAGCAGCTTGTGGGCGACGGGACAGGTGAATTCACCCCTCCACTTT. Translated: CASSLWATGQVNSPLHF.

The chain has TRBV6-6 and TRBJ2-1; 10 nucleotides line up with TRBD2. Per germline, CDR1 MNHNY and CDR2 SVGAGI (reference sequence). The V segment lost 6 bases and the J segment 9 bases; nucleotides outside the gene matches: 8. The CDR3 has 14 amino acids. The CDR3 bases are TGTGCCAGCAGATCTAGCGGGGGTCAGGGTGAGCAGTTCTTC. It encodes CASRSSGGQGEQFF.

This chain links TRBV19 with TRBJ1-1; 7 bases fit TRBD1. V was pared by 6 bases and J by 0 bases, with 7 bases of the junction left unmatched. CDR1 is LNHDA, CDR2 SQIVND, per germline (reference sequence). This CDR3 is built from 15 residues. The CDR3 sequence is CASSRDSAMNTEAFF. CDR3 DNA: TGTGCCAGTAGCCGGGACAGTGCTATGAACACTGAAGCTTTCTTT.

Written as DNA, the CDR3 is TGTGCCAGCAGTCCACCCCGGATCGGGGGGTACACTGAAGCTTTCTTT. The encoded protein is CASSPPRIGGYTEAFF. The V gene is TRBV28, the J gene TRBJ1-1; maybe TRBD1 (5 bases). In germline, CDR1 is MDHEN, CDR2 SYDVKM. This CDR3 spans 16 amino acids. V lost 5 bases, J lost 3 bases, and 19 bases lay in between.

The chain uses TRBV7-2 and TRBJ2-7; TRBD2 is a possible D gene (6 bases). The CDR3 consists of 15 residues. Per germline, CDR1 SGHTA and CDR2 FQGNSA. Between the trimmed V and J ends, which lost 2 bases and 6 bases, there was a span of 17 bases. The CDR3, as DNA: TGTGCCAGCAGCTTAAAGGGCGGGATTCGCCTCGAGCAGTACTTC. It translates to CASSLKGGIRLEQYF.

The chain recombines TRBV19 with TRBJ2-2, with no clear D. This CDR3 comprises 12 residues. The germline V gene has CDR1 LNHDA and CDR2 SQIVND (reference sequence). The V and J ends lost 1 base and 8 bases respectively, with 5 bases between them. CDR3 sequence reads: CASSIGFGELFF. CDR3 DNA: TGTGCCAGTAGTATAGGATTTGGGGAGCTGTTTTTT. Full variable domain (rest looked up from reference TRBV19 and TRBJ2-2): DGGITQSPKYLFRKEGQNVTLSCEQNLNHDAMYWYRQDPGQGLRLIYYSQIVNDFQKGDIAEGYSVSREKKESFPLTVTSAQKNPTAFYLCASSIGFGELFFGEGSRLTVL.

The count of this clone is one. The rearrangement uses TRBV29-1 and TRBJ1-1, with a tentative D call TRBD1 (6 bases). Germline V gene lookup returns CDR1 SQVTM and CDR2 ANQGSEA. V was trimmed by 8 bases and J by 0 bases, leaving 13 bases between them. CDR3 length: 13 amino acids. Here the CDR3 reads CSSTDSLNTEAFF. CDR3 DNA sequence: TGCAGCTCTACGGACAGCTTGAACACTGAAGCTTTCTTT.

The chain uses TRBV11-3 and TRBJ1-1; D gene ambiguous. V was shortened by 4 bases and J by 2 bases, with 11 bases between the two germline ends. CDR1 is SGHNT, CDR2 YENEEA, per germline. This CDR3 contains 14 residues. The CDR3 reads CASSWAGGNTEAFF. The CDR3 nucleotides read TGTGCCAGCAGCTGGGCTGGCGGCAACACTGAAGCTTTCTTT.

V and J are TRBV25-1 and TRBJ2-1; D not resolved. The length of the CDR3 is 15 residues. Trimming cost V 1 base and J 0 bases, with 7 bases left between them. Germline V gene data show CDR1 as MGHDK and CDR2 as SYGVNS. The DNA for the CDR3 is TGTGCCAGCAGTGAATTGCTGAACTCCTACAATGAGCAGTTCTTC. Encoded protein: CASSELLNSYNEQFF.

V is TRBV2 and J is TRBJ2-3, with 7 bases identical to TRBD2. The germline V gene has CDR1 SNHLY and CDR2 FYNNEI. This CDR3 region has 13 residues. Trimming at V came to 9 bases and at J to 2 bases, leaving 5 bases not matched to a gene. CDR3 nucleotides: TGTGCCAGACAGCGGGGCAACACAGATACGCAGTATTTT. It encodes CARQRGNTDTQYF. The full variable domain, with the rest looked up from reference TRBV2 and TRBJ2-3, is EPEVTQTPSHQVTQMGQEVILRCVPISNHLYFYWYRQILGQKVEFLVSFYNNEISEKSEIFDDQFSVERPDGSNFTLKIRSTKLEDSAMYFCARQRGNTDTQYFGPGTRLTVL.

The chain couples TRBV9 to TRBJ2-1; D unclear. The CDR3 totals 15 residues. The ends were cut back, 4 bases at V and 4 bases at J, with 15 bases in the middle. Germline CDR1 reads SGDLS; CDR2 reads YYNGEE. CDR3 nucleotides: TGTGCCAGCAGCCCCACGGGTTTCTTTTACAATGAGCAGTTCTTC. Translated, it gives CASSPTGFFYNEQFF. Full variable domain (remainder filled in from reference TRBV9 and TRBJ2-1): DSGVTQTPKHLITATGQRVTLRCSPRSGDLSVYWYQQSLDQGLQFLIQYYNGEERAKGNILERFSAQQFPDLHSELNLSSLELGDSALYFCASSPTGFFYNEQFFGPGTRLTVL.

The chain carries TRBV7-9 and TRBJ1-3; the D is unclear. CDR1 is SEHNR, CDR2 FQNEAQ, per germline (reference sequence). V was pared by 1 base and J by 4 bases, with 5 bases between. This CDR3 has 13 residues. The CDR3 loop is CASSLESGNTIYF. In DNA form, the CDR3 reads TGTGCCAGCAGCTTAGAAAGCGGAAACACCATATATTTT.

This clone was counted a single time. The chain has TRBV28 and TRBJ1-1; TRBD1 matches 9 bases. The CDR3 is 15 residues long. Germline CDR1 and CDR2: MDHEN and SYDVKM. V was clipped by 6 bases and J by 4 bases; unmatched bases: 9. The DNA of the CDR3 is TGTGCCAGCAGACCAACAGGGGGCGGGATCACTGAAGCTTTCTTT. Its protein is CASRPTGGGITEAFF. Using reference TRBV28 and TRBJ1-1 for the parts outside the CDR3, the full variable domain is DVKVTQSSRYLVKRTGEKVFLECVQDMDHENMFWYRQDPGLGLRLIYFSYDVKMKEKGDIPEGYSVSREKKERFSLILESASTNQTSMYLCASRPTGGGITEAFFGQGTRLTVV.

In its sample, this clone was seen once. The chain joins TRBV7-6 to TRBJ2-5; TRBD1 matches 9 bases. The CDR3 covers 14 residues. Trimming removed 5 bases from V and 2 bases from J; junction bases left unmatched: 3. Germline V gene lookup returns CDR1 SGHVS and CDR2 FNYEAQ. CDR3 region: CASSPGQGQETQYF. CDR3 coding DNA: TGTGCCAGCAGCCCAGGACAGGGGCAAGAGACCCAGTACTTC.

The V and J genes are TRBV4-2 and TRBJ1-1; D is unclear. CDR1 LGHNA and CDR2 YNFKEQ come from the germline V gene. V dropped 0 bases and J dropped 3 bases, with 11 bases sitting between them. CDR3 length: 15 amino acids. This CDR3 is CASSQDQAPDTEAFF. The CDR3 DNA reads as TGTGCCAGCAGCCAAGACCAGGCCCCGGACACTGAAGCTTTCTTT.

J is TRBJ1-5 and V is TRBV28; D gene uncertain. The CDR3 is made up of 16 amino acids. Germline values: CDR1 MDHEN, CDR2 SYDVKM. V was cut by 7 bases and J by 0 bases, with 16 bases left in between. The CDR3 bases are TGTGCCAGCAACTCCGGAGAGATCTATAGCAATCAGCCCCAGCATTTT. Amino acids: CASNSGEIYSNQPQHF.

The chain joins TRBV30 to TRBJ2-2; tentatively, D is TRBD1 (5 bases). CDR1 is GTSNPN and CDR2 is SVGIG in the germline V gene (reference sequence). The CDR3 length is 12 residues. Trimming took off 4 bases at V and 6 bases at J, with 9 bases between the two ends. This CDR3 is CAWIQGAGELFF. DNA for the CDR3: TGTGCCTGGATTCAAGGGGCCGGGGAGCTGTTTTTT.

The chain recombines TRBV7-2 with TRBJ1-4, with unresolved D. V was pared by 5 bases and J by 6 bases, with 13 bases between. This CDR3 contains 14 residues. The germline V gene encodes CDR1 SGHTA and CDR2 FQGNSA. The CDR3 DNA follows: TGTGCCAGCAGCCACGGACCAAGAGATGAAAAACTGTTTTTT. Its protein product is CASSHGPRDEKLFF.

This chain connects TRBV6-1 to TRBJ2-7; possibly TRBD2 for D (6 bases). The CDR3 is 12 amino acids. The ends were cut back, 9 bases at V and 1 base at J, with 10 bases in the middle. The germline gives CDR1 MNHNS, CDR2 SASEGT. CDR3 in DNA: TGTGCCAGTAGGGACTTTTCCTACGAGCAGTACGTC. As protein: CASRDFSYEQYV.

The chain combines TRBV6-6 with TRBJ2-6; D gene ambiguous. Trimming removed 5 bases from V and 2 bases from J, with 13 bases in between. The CDR3 is made up of 16 amino acids. Germline CDR1 is MNHNY and CDR2 is SVGAGI (reference sequence). The CDR3 loop is CASSNYRIAGANVLTF. For the CDR3, the DNA is TGTGCCAGCAGTAACTATCGGATCGCTGGGGCCAACGTCCTGACTTTC.

This clone was seen a few times. This chain links TRBV27 with TRBJ2-4, with 10 positions matching TRBD2. Looked up from germline, CDR1 is MNHEY and CDR2 is SMNVEV (reference sequence). There are 17 residues in the CDR3. V dropped 2 bases and J dropped 1; count of bases not matched to a gene: 5. CDR3 in amino acids: CASSLGPSGGAKNIQYF. The CDR3 coding sequence is TGTGCCAGCAGTTTAGGCCCTAGCGGGGGTGCCAAAAACATTCAGTACTTC.

The chain couples TRBV2 to TRBJ2-7; D call uncertain. Germline V CDR1 and CDR2: SNHLY, FYNNEI. V was trimmed by 1 base and J by 0 bases, leaving 10 bases between them. This CDR3 comprises 15 residues. The CDR3 region is CASSEDILSSYEQYV. The CDR3 nucleotides are TGTGCCAGCAGTGAAGACATACTAAGCTCCTACGAGCAGTACGTC.

The gene calls are TRBV6-5 and TRBJ1-1; tentative D call: TRBD1 (5 bases). From germline, CDR1 is MNHEY and CDR2 SVGAGI. V dropped 6 bases and J dropped 4 bases, with 15 bases sitting between them. The CDR3 is 14 residues long. The CDR3 sequence: CASSLIGGATEAFF. The CDR3 DNA reads as TGTGCCAGCAGCCTAATCGGGGGTGCCACTGAAGCTTTCTTT.

This clone showed up just a few times. The genes are TRBV4-2 and TRBJ1-1, with D perhaps matching TRBD1 (5 bases). Trimming cost V 1 base and J 6 bases, with 12 bases left between them. The CDR3 covers 14 residues. The germline V gene encodes CDR1 LGHNA and CDR2 YNFKEQ. CDR3 region: CASSQVGTGAEAFF. DNA for the CDR3: TGTGCCAGCAGCCAAGTCGGGACGGGCGCTGAAGCTTTCTTT.

This clone was detected a few times. The chain uses TRBV5-1 and TRBJ2-7, with a possible D match to TRBD2 (6 bases). V was shortened by 0 bases and J by 1 base, with 11 bases between the two germline ends. CDR1 SGHRS and CDR2 YFSETQ come from the germline V gene. The CDR3 is 15 amino acids. CDR3 in DNA: TGCGCCAGCAGCTTGGGAGCCGGGGGATCCTACGAGCAGTACGTC. This encodes CASSLGAGGSYEQYV.

In DNA form, the CDR3 reads TGCGCCAGCAGCCAAGAGGACAGGGGTATCTATGGCTACACCTTC. It codes for CASSQEDRGIYGYTF. The genes are TRBV4-1 and TRBJ1-2; 9 bases line up with TRBD1. The length of the CDR3 is 15 residues. CDR1 MGHRA and CDR2 YSYEKL come from the germline V gene. J gave up 4 bases and V 0 bases, and 3 bases lay outside the gene matches.